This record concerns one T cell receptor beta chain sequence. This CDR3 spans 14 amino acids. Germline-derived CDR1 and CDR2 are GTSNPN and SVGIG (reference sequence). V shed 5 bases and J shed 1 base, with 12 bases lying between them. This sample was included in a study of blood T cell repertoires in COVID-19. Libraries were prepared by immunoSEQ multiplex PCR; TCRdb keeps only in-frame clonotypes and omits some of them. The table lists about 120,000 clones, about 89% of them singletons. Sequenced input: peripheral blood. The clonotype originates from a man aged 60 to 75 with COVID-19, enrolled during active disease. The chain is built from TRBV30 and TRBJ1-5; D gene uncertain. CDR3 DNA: TGTGCCTGGGGGAGACTAACGAGCAATCAGCCCCAGCATTTT. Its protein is CAWGRLTSNQPQHF. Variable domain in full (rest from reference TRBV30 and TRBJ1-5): SQTIHQWPATLVQPVGSPLSLECTVEGTSNPNLYWYRQAAGRGLQLLFYSVGIGQISSEVPQNLSASRPQDRQFILSSKKLLLSDSGFYLCAWGRLTSNQPQHFGDGTRLSIL.